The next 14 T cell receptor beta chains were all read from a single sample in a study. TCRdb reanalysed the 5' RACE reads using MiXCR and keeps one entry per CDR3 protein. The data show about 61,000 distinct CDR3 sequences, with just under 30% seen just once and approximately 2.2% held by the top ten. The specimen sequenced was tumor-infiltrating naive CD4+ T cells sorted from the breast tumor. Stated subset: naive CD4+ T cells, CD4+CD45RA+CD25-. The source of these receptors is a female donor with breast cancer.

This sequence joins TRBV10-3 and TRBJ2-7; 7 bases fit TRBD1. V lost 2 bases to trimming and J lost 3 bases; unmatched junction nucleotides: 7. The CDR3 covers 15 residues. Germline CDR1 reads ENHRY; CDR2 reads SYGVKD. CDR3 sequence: CAISEPGQDHYEQYF. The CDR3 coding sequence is TGTGCCATCAGTGAGCCCGGACAGGACCACTACGAGCAGTACTTC.

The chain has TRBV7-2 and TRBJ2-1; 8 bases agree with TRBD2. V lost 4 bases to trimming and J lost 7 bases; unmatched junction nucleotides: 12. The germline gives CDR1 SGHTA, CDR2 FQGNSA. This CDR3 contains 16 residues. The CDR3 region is CASSSTRGGSLNEQFF. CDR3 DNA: TGTGCCAGCAGCTCAACACGCGGGGGGAGCCTGAATGAGCAGTTCTTC.

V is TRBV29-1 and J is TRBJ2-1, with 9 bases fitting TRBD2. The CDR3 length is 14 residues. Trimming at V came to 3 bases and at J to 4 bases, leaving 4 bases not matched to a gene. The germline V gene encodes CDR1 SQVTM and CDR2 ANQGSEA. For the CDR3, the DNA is TGCAGCGTTGATCCTAGCGGGGTTTACAATGAGCAGTTCTTC. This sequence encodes CSVDPSGVYNEQFF.

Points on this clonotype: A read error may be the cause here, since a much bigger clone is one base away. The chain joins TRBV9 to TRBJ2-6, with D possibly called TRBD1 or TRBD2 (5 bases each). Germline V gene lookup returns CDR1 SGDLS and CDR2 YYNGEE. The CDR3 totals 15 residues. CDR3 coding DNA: TGTGCCAGCAGCGTACGGGGCTCTGGGCCCAACGTCCTGACTTTC. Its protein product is CASSVRGSGPNVLTF. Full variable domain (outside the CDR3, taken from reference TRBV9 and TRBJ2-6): DSGVTQTPKHLITATGQRVTLRCSPRSGDLSVYWYQQSLDQGLQFLIQYYNGEERAKGNILERFSAQQFPDLHSELNLSSLELGDSALYFCASSVRGSGPNVLTFGAGSRLTVL.

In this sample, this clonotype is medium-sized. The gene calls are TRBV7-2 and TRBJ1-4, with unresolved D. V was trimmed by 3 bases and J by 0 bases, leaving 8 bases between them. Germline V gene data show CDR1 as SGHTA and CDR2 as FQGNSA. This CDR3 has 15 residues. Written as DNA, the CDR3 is TGTGCCAGCAGCTTTCAAACTGCAACTAATGAAAAACTGTTTTTT. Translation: CASSFQTATNEKLFF.

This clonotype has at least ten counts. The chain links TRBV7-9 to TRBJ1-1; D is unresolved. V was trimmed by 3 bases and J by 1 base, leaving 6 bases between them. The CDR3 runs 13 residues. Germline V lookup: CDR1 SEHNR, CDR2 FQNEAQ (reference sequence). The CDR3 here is CASSLQENTEAFF. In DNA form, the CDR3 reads TGTGCCAGCAGCTTGCAGGAGAACACTGAAGCTTTCTTT.

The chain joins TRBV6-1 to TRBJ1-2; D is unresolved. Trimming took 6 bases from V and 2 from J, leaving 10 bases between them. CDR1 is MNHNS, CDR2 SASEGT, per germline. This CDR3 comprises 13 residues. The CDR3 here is CASSFSGNYGYTF. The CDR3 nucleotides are TGTGCCAGCAGCTTCAGCGGAAACTATGGCTACACCTTC.

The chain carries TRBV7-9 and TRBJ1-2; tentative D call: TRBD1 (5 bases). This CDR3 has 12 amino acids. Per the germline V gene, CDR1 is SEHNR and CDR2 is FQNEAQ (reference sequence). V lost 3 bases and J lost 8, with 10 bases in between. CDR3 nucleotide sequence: TGTGCCAGCAGCTTCGAGGGGTCCGGCTACACCTTC. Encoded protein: CASSFEGSGYTF.

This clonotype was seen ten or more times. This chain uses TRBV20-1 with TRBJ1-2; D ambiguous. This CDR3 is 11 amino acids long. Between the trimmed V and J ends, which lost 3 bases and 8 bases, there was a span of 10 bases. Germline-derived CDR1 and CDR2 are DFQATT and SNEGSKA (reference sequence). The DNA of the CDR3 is TGCAGTGCTAGGGAGCCGCGAGGCTACACCTTC. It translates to CSAREPRGYTF.

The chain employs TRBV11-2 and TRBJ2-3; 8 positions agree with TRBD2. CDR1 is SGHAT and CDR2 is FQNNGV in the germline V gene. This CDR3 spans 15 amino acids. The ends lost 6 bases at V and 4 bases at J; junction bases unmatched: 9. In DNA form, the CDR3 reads TGTGCCAGCAGTCGAGCAGCGGGAGTCCCAGATACGCAGTATTTT. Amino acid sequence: CASSRAAGVPDTQYF.

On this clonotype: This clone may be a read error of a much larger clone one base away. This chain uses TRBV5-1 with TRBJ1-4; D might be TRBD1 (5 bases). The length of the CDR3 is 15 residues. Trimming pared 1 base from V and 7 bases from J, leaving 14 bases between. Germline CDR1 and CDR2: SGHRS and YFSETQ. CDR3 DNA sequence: TGCGCCAGCAGCTTGAGGAGGGGACCGGGTGAAAAACTGTTTTTT. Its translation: CASSLRRGPGEKLFF.

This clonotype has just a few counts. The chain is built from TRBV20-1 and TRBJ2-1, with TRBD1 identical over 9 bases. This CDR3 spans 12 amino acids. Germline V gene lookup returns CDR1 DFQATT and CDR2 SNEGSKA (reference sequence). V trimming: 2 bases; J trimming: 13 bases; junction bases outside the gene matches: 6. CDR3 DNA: TGCAGTGCTAGATGGGACAGGGTAACTCAGTTCTTC. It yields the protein CSARWDRVTQFF.

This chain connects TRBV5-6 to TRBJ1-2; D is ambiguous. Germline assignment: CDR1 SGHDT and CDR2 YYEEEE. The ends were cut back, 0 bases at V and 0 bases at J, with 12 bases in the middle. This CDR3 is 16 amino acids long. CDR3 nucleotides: TGTGCCAGCAGCTTGGGAGGAGGCTTTGCTAACTATGGCTACACCTTC. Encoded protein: CASSLGGGFANYGYTF.

The CDR3 here is CSARELTVIFPAFF. CDR3 nucleotides: TGCAGTGCTAGAGAGCTTACTGTAATCTTCCCCGCTTTCTTT. This chain connects TRBV20-1 to TRBJ1-1; D call uncertain. The germline V gene encodes CDR1 DFQATT and CDR2 SNEGSKA (reference sequence). The CDR3 runs to 14 residues. Trimming shortened V by 0 bases and J by 11 bases, and 19 bases separated the two germline ends.